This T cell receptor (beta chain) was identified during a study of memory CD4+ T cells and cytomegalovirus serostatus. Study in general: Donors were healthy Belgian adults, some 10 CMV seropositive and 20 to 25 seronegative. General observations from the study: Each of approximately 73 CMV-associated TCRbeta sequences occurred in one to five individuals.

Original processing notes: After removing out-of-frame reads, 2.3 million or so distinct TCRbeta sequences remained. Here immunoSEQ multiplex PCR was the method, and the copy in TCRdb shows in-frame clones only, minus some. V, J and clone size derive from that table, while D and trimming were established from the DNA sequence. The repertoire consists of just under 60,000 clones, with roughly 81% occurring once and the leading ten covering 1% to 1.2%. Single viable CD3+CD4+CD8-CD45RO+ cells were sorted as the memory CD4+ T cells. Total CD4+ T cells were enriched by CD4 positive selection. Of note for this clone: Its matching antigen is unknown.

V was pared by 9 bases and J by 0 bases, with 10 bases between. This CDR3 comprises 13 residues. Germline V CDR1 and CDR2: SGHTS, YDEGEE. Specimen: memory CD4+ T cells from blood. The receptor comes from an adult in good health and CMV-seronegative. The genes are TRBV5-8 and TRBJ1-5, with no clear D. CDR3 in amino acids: CATEFYSNQPQHF. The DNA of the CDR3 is TGTGCCACGGAATTCTATAGCAATCAGCCCCAGCATTTT.